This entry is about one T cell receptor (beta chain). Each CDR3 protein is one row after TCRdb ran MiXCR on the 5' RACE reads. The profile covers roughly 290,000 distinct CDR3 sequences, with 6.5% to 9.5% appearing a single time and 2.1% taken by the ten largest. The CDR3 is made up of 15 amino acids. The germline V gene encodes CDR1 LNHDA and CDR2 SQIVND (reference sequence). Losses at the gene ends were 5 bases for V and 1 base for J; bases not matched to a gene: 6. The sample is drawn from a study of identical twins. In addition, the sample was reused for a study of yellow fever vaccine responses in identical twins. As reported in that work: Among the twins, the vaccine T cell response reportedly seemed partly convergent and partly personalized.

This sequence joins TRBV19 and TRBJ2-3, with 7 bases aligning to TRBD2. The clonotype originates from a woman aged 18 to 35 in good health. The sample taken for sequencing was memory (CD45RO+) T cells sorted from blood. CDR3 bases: TGTGCCAGTAGTGACGGACTAGGCGGCACAGATACGCAGTATTTT. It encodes CASSDGLGGTDTQYF.